Sequencing of this TCR beta chain was carried out in a study of cytomegalovirus exposure and HLA in healthy donors. Worth noting for this clone: The antigen is not known.

Broader study findings: CMV serostatus was the only recorded immune exposure for donors.

It was with 60 Vbeta and 13 Jbeta primers that the PCR ran. Only in-frame clones appear in the TCRdb table, and some are missing; sequencing was by immunoSEQ multiplex PCR. The data contain tens of thousands of clones, 65% to 85% of them singletons. The CDR3 covers 15 residues. V lost 4 bases and J lost 3; bases outside the gene matches: 9. Germline V gives CDR1 SGHNT, CDR2 YYREEE (reference sequence). V gene TRBV5-4 combines with J gene TRBJ1-1, with 7 bases identical to TRBD1. This sequence was found in a woman in her twenties or thirties in good health and CMV-seronegative. Material: PBMCs. The CDR3 DNA reads TGTGCCAGCAGCCTTCCGGGACAGTGGTACACTGAAGCTTTCTTT. Its translation: CASSLPGQWYTEAFF.